The 16 T cell receptor beta chains presented below share a single source sample, sequenced in a study of cytomegalovirus exposure and HLA in healthy donors. PCR employed 60 Vbeta and 13 Jbeta primers. Profiling relied on immunoSEQ multiplex PCR, and the TCRdb table lists in-frame clones only, not all of them. The data contain some 74,000 clones, about 78% of them singletons. Sequenced sample: PBMCs. The receptors were gathered from a male donor in good health and CMV-seronegative.

This clone was seen more than once but under ten times. The rearrangement links TRBV5-1 to TRBJ2-5; 7 nucleotides line up with TRBD1. This CDR3 has 14 amino acids. Trimming at V came to 4 bases and at J to 2 bases, leaving 5 bases not matched to a gene. In germline, CDR1 is SGHRS, CDR2 YFSETQ. CDR3 sequence (DNA): TGCGCCAGCAGCCCCGGACAGGAACAAGAGACCCAGTACTTC. Translating it yields CASSPGQEQETQYF.

V is TRBV4-1 and J is TRBJ1-3; D unclear. V dropped 3 bases and J dropped 3 bases, with 12 bases sitting between them. CDR1 is MGHRA and CDR2 is YSYEKL in the germline V gene. This CDR3 has 15 amino acids. This chain's CDR3 is CASSQDSTFGNTIYF. CDR3 bases: TGCGCCAGCAGCCAGGACTCAACGTTTGGAAACACCATATATTTT.

V is TRBV7-9 and J is TRBJ1-1; the D gene is possibly TRBD1 (5 bases). Germline CDR1 SEHNR, CDR2 FQNEAQ (reference sequence). Trimming took off 0 bases at V and 5 bases at J, with 13 bases between the two ends. This CDR3 has 15 residues. The CDR3 coding sequence is TGTGCCAGCAGCTTAGCGGGGGGGGACGGGACTGAAGCTTTCTTT. It codes for CASSLAGGDGTEAFF.

The chain employs TRBV29-1 and TRBJ2-5; tentatively, D is TRBD2 (6 bases). V dropped 0 bases and J dropped 13 bases, with 18 bases sitting between them. Germline values: CDR1 SQVTM, CDR2 ANQGSEA. This CDR3 spans 13 amino acids. The CDR3 region has the DNA TGCAGCGTTGAAGACACCGGAGGGCAGACAGCGTACTTC. Protein product: CSVEDTGGQTAYF.

This clone was found once. The chain carries TRBV28 and TRBJ2-5, with TRBD2 matching 10 bases. Germline lookup yields CDR1 MDHEN and CDR2 SYDVKM. This CDR3 is 14 amino acids long. The junction had 3 bases not matched to a gene; V was cut back by 3 bases and J by 5 bases. The CDR3 sequence: CASSLASGGETQYF. As DNA, the CDR3 is TGTGCCAGCAGTTTGGCTAGCGGGGGCGAGACCCAGTACTTC.

CDR3 in amino acids: CASSLAAGGVADTQYF. Here the CDR3 DNA reads TGCGCCAGCAGCTTGGCCGCGGGGGGTGTCGCAGATACGCAGTATTTT. The genes are TRBV5-1 and TRBJ2-3, with 8 bases aligning to TRBD2. V was clipped by 0 bases and J by 4 bases; unmatched bases: 7. CDR1 and CDR2 (germline): SGHRS, YFSETQ. The CDR3 runs 16 residues.

The gene calls are TRBV30 and TRBJ1-2, with unresolved D. There are 14 residues in the CDR3. Germline lookup yields CDR1 GTSNPN and CDR2 SVGIG (reference sequence). The ends were cut back, 0 bases at V and 0 bases at J, with 8 bases in the middle. The CDR3 DNA follows: TGTGCCTGGAGTGTGGTGGGAGCTAACTATGGCTACACCTTC. This sequence encodes CAWSVVGANYGYTF.

CDR3 loop: CASSLGGLAGNQETQYF. The CDR3 nucleotides are TGTGCCAGCAGCTTAGGGGGACTAGCGGGGAACCAAGAGACCCAGTACTTC. The gene calls are TRBV7-2 and TRBJ2-5; 13 bases match TRBD2. Losses at the gene ends were 1 base for V and 0 bases for J; bases not matched to a gene: 2. Germline V CDR1 and CDR2: SGHTA, FQGNSA. There are 17 residues in the CDR3.

J is TRBJ2-7 and V is TRBV5-1, with D possibly being TRBD2 (6 bases). CDR3 length equals 16 residues. V was pared by 0 bases and J by 0 bases, with 13 bases between. Germline assignment: CDR1 SGHRS and CDR2 YFSETQ. CDR3: CASSLVFSGVSYEQYF. Written as DNA, the CDR3 is TGCGCCAGCAGCTTGGTTTTTTCGGGGGTCTCCTACGAGCAGTACTTC.

V and J are TRBV5-1 and TRBJ2-5; D unclear. Trimming pared 1 base from V and 0 bases from J, leaving 7 bases between. Germline loops: CDR1 SGHRS, CDR2 YFSETQ. This CDR3 has 14 amino acids. The DNA of the CDR3 is TGCGCCAGCAGCTTGAAACAGTACCAAGAGACCCAGTACTTC. Its protein is CASSLKQYQETQYF.

The chain links TRBV7-6 to TRBJ2-1, with D unclear. The germline CDR1 and CDR2 sequences are SGHVS and FNYEAQ. This CDR3 region has 13 residues. V lost 5 bases and J 7 bases, leaving 12 bases between the germline ends. CDR3: CASSRTTENEQFF. In DNA, the CDR3 is TGTGCCAGCAGCCGCACGACTGAGAATGAGCAGTTCTTC.

This chain uses TRBV7-9 with TRBJ2-3; D is possibly TRBD1 (6 bases). The CDR3 runs 17 residues. Germline loops: CDR1 SEHNR, CDR2 FQNEAQ (reference sequence). V shed 7 bases and J shed 2 bases, with 22 bases lying between them. CDR3: CASIQLAGESYTDTQYF. CDR3 coding DNA: TGTGCCAGCATCCAATTGGCAGGGGAATCATACACAGATACGCAGTATTTT.

The chain uses TRBV19 and TRBJ1-4; a weak D match, TRBD1 (5 bases). CDR3 length equals 19 residues. Germline CDR1 is LNHDA and CDR2 is SQIVND (reference sequence). The V gene lost 6 bases and the J gene lost 3 bases, with 26 bases spanning the gap. The CDR3 spells CASSPSSGLQILSNEKLFF. In DNA form, the CDR3 reads TGTGCCAGTAGCCCTTCTTCGGGACTCCAGATACTTTCTAATGAAAAACTGTTTTTT. Drawing the rest from reference TRBV19 and TRBJ1-4, the complete variable domain is DGGITQSPKYLFRKEGQNVTLSCEQNLNHDAMYWYRQDPGQGLRLIYYSQIVNDFQKGDIAEGYSVSREKKESFPLTVTSAQKNPTAFYLCASSPSSGLQILSNEKLFFGSGTQLSVL.

The CDR3 loop is CASSTLAGGSGEQFF. In DNA form, the CDR3 reads TGTGCCAGCAGCACACTAGCGGGAGGATCGGGGGAGCAGTTCTTC. V and J are TRBV6-4 and TRBJ2-1; 12 bases align to TRBD2. V was clipped by 6 bases and J by 10 bases; unmatched bases: 10. The length of the CDR3 is 15 residues. Looked up from germline, CDR1 is MRHNA and CDR2 is SNTAGT.

V and J are TRBV29-1 and TRBJ2-7; 7 nucleotides align to TRBD2. Germline V gene sequence: CDR1 SQVTM, CDR2 ANQGSEA. The CDR3 is made up of 13 amino acids. V shed 2 bases, J shed 4 bases, and the junction held 5 bases outside the gene matches. CDR3 amino acids: CSVEMGGGYEQYF. The CDR3 DNA is TGCAGCGTTGAAATGGGGGGAGGGTACGAGCAGTACTTC.

This clone has only a few counts. The CDR3 is CASSEQGAVQETQYF. CDR3 nucleotides: TGCGCCAGCTCCGAACAGGGGGCCGTTCAAGAGACCCAGTACTTC. The rearrangement links TRBV5-1 to TRBJ2-5; 9 bases agree with TRBD1. CDR1 is SGHRS, CDR2 YFSETQ, per germline. J lost 2 bases, V lost 7 bases, and 9 bases had no gene match. CDR3 length: 15 residues.